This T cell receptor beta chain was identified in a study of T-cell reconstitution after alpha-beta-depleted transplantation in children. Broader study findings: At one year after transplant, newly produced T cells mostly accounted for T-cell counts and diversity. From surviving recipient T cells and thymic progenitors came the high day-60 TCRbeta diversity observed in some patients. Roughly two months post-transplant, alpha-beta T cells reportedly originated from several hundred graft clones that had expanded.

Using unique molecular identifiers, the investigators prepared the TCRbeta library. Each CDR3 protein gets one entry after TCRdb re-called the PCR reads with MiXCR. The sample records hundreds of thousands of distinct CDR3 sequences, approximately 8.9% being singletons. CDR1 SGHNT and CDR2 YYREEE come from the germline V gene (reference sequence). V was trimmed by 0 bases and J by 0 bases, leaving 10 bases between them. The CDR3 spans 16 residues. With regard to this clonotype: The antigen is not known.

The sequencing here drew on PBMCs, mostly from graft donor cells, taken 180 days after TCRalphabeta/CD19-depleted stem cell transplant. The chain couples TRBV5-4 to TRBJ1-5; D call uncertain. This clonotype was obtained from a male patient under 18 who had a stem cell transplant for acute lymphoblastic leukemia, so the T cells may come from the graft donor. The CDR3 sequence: CASSLGPVCSNQPQHF. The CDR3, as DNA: TGTGCCAGCAGCTTGGGGCCCGTCTGTAGCAATCAGCCCCAGCATTTT.